This T cell receptor beta chain was profiled in a study of T cells in Graves' hyperthyroidism and ophthalmopathy. Study outcomes and limitations: The authors' 13 V-J model separated ophthalmopathy from stable hyperthyroidism. Blood also held most thyroid clonotypes expanded beyond 0.001.

This clonotype was seen repeatedly, ten times or more. As yet, its antigen is unknown. Amplification of TCR beta CDR3 regions was performed using RNA transcripts as template. The TCR CDR3 was amplified in a first-round RT-PCR using the HTBI primer set. TCRdb ran MiXCR on the multiplex PCR reads and lists one entry per CDR3 protein. The sample consists of under 400,000 distinct CDR3 sequences, over 20% of them appearing once. Not enrolled were patients with uncontrolled infection, other autoimmune disease, pregnancy or lactation. This TCR was sampled from a woman in her forties or fifties with Graves' hyperthyroidism. The specimen was blood.

The CDR3 protein is CASSRVDRQETQYF. The CDR3 nucleotides read TGTGCCAGCAGCCGCGTGGACAGGCAAGAGACCCAGTACTTC. The rearrangement links TRBV3-1 to TRBJ2-5, with 7 bases lining up with TRBD1. The J segment lost 2 bases and the V segment lost 4 bases, leaving 4 bases of the junction unmatched. Germline V CDR1 and CDR2: LGHDT, YNNKEL (reference sequence). This CDR3 region has 14 residues.